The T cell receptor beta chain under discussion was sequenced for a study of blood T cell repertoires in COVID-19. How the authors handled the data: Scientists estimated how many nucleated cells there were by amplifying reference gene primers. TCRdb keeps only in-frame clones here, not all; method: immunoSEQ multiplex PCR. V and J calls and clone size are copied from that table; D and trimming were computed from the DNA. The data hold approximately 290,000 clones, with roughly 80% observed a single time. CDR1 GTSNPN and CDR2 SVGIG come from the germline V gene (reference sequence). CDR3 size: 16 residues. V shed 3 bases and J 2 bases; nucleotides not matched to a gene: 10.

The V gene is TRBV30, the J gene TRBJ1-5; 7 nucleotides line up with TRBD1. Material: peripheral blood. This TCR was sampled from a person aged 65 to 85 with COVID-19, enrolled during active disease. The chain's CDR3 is CAWRMTGRMGNQPQHF. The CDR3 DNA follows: TGTGCCTGGAGAATGACAGGGCGGATGGGCAATCAGCCCCAGCATTTT.